This T cell receptor beta chain was identified during a study of shared clonotypes between healthy human individuals. The table came from immunoSEQ multiplex PCR; TCRdb's copy has only in-frame clones and leaves some out. This sample has about 1.4 million clones; around 97% occur once, and the top ten carry about 1.2%. J gave up 2 bases and V 5 bases, and 4 bases lay outside the gene matches. This CDR3 has 15 residues. Germline V gene data show CDR1 as KGHSH and CDR2 as LQKENI. The sequenced material came from naive CD4+ T cells sorted from blood. Regarding subset: CD45RA+ positively selected. The chain links TRBV18 to TRBJ2-7; TRBD1 matches 12 bases. This clonotype originated in a man aged 25-45 years in good health. This chain's CDR3 is CASSSGTGGTYEQYF. The CDR3 region has the DNA TGTGCCAGCTCATCAGGGACAGGGGGCACCTACGAGCAGTACTTC.